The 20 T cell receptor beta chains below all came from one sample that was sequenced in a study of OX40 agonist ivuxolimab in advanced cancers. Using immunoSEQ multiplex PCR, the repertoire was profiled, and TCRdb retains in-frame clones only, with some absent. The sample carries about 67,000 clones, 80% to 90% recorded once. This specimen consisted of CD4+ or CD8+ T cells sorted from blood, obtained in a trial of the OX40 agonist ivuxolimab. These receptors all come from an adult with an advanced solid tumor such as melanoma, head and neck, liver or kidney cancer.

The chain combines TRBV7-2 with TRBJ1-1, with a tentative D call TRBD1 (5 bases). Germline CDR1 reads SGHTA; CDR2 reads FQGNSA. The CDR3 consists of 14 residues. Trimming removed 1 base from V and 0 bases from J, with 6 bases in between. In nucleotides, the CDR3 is TGTGCCAGCAGCTTAGGGGGGATGAACACTGAAGCTTTCTTT. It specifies CASSLGGMNTEAFF.

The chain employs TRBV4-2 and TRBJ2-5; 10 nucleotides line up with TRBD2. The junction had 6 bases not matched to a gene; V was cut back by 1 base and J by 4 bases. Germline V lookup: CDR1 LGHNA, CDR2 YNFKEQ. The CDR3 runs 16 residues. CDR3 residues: CASSQGSGRGSETQYF. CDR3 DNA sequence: TGTGCCAGCAGCCAAGGGAGCGGGAGGGGATCAGAGACCCAGTACTTC.

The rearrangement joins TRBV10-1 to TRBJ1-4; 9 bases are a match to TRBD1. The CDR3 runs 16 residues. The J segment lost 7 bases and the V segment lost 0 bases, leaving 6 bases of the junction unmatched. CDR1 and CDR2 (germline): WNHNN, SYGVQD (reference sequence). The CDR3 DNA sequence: TGCGCCAGCAGTGAGTCTGGACAGGGGCCTTCTGAAAAACTGTTTTTT. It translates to CASSESGQGPSEKLFF.

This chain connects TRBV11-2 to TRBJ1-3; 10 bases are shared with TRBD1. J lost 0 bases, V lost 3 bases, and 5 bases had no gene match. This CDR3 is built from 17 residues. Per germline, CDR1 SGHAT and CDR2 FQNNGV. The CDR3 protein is CASSFGQGGGSGNTIYF. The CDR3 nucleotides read TGTGCCAGCAGCTTTGGACAGGGGGGTGGCTCTGGAAACACCATATATTTT. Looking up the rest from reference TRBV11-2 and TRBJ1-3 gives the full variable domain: EAGVAQSPRYKIIEKRQSVAFWCNPISGHATLYWYQQILGQGPKLLIQFQNNGVVDDSQLPKDRFSAERLKGVDSTLKIQPAKLEDSAVYLCASSFGQGGGSGNTIYFGEGSWLTVV.

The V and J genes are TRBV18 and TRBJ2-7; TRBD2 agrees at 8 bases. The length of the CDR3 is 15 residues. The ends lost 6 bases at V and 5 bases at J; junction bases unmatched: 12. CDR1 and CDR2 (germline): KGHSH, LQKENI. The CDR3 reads CASSPIAGSRDEQYF. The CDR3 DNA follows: TGTGCCAGCTCCCCTATAGCGGGATCAAGAGACGAGCAGTACTTC.

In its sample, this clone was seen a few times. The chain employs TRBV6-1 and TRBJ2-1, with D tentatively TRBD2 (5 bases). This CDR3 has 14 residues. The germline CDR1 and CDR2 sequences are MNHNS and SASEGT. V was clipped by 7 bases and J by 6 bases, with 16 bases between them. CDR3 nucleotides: TGTGCCAGCAAGGAGGACCCTCGCGGCAATGAGCAGTTCTTC. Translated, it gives CASKEDPRGNEQFF.

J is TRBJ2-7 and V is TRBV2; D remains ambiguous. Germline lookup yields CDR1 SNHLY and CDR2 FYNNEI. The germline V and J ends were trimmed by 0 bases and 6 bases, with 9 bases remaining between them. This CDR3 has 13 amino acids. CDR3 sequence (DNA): TGTGCCAGCAGTGAAGCGGCCTTTTTCGAGCAGTACTTC. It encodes CASSEAAFFEQYF.

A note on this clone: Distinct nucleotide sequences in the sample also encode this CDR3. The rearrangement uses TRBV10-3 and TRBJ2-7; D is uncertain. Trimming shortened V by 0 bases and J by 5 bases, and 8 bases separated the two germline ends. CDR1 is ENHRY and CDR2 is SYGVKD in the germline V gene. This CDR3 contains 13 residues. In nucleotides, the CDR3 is TGTGCCATCAGTGAGTCGAGTAGGGACGAGCAGTACTTC. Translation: CAISESSRDEQYF.

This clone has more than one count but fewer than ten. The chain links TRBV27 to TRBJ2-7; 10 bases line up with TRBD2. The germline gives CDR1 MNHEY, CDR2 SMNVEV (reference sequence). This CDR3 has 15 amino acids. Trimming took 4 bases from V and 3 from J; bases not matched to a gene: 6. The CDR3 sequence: CASSSQGLANYEQYF. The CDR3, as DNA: TGTGCCAGCAGTTCGCAGGGACTAGCGAACTACGAGCAGTACTTC.

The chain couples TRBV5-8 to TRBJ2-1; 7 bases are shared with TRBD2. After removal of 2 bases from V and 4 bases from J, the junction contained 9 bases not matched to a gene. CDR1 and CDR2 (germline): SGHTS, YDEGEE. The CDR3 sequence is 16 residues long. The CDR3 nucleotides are TGTGCCAGCAGCTTAGGACTAGTCCCCGCTTACAATGAGCAGTTCTTC. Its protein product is CASSLGLVPAYNEQFF.

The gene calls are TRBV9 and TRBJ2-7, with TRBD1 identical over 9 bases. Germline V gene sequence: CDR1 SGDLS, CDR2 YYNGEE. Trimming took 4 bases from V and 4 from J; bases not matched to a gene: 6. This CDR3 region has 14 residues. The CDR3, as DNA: TGTGCCAGCAGCCCTTGGGACAGGGAGTACGAGCAGTACTTC. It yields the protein CASSPWDREYEQYF.

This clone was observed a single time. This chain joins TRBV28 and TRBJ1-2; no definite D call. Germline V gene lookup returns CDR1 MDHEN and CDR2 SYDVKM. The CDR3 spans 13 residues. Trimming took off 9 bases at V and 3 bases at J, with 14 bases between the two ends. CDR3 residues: CASTSGSDYGYTF. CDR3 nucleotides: TGTGCCAGTACCAGCGGATCAGACTATGGCTACACCTTC.

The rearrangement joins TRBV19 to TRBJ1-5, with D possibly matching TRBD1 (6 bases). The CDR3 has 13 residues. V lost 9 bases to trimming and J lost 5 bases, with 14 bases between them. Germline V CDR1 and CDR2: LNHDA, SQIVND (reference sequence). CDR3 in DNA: TGTGCCAGCAGGGGCCTAGGTGATCAGCCCCAGCATTTT. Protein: CASRGLGDQPQHF.

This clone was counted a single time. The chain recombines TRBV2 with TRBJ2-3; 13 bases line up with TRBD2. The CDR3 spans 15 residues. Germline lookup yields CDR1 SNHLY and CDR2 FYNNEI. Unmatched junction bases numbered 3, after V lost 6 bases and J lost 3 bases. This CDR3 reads CASSRTSGSTDTQYF. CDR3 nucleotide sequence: TGTGCCAGCAGCAGGACTAGCGGGAGTACAGATACGCAGTATTTT.

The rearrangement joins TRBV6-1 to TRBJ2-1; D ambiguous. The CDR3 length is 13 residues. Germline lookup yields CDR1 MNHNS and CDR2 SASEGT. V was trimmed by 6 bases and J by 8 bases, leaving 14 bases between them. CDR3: CASRGLVAYEQFF. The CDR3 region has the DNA TGTGCCAGCAGAGGATTGGTAGCCTATGAGCAGTTCTTC.

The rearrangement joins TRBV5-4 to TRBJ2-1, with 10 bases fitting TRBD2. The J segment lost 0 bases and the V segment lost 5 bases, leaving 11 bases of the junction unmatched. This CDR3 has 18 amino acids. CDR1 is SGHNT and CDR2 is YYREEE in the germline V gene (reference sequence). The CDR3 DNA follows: TGTGCCAGCAGTATGATGACTAGCGGGTCCGGCTCCTACAATGAGCAGTTCTTC. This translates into CASSMMTSGSGSYNEQFF. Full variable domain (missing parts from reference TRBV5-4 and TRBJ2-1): ETGVTQSPTHLIKTRGQQVTLRCSSQSGHNTVSWYQQALGQGPQFIFQYYREEENGRGNFPPRFSGLQFPNYSSELNVNALELDDSALYLCASSMMTSGSGSYNEQFFGPGTRLTVL.

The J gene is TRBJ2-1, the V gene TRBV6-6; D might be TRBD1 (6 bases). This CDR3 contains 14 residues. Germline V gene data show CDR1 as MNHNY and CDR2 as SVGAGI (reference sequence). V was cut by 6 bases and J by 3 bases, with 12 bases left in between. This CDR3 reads CASSPGTHYNEQFF. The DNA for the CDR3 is TGTGCCAGCAGCCCCGGGACACACTACAATGAGCAGTTCTTC.

The CDR3 here is CSVQTGGYGYTF. CDR3 DNA sequence: TGCAGCGTTCAGACAGGGGGGTATGGCTACACCTTC. V usage is TRBV29-1 and J usage is TRBJ1-2, with 9 bases matching TRBD1. The CDR3 is made up of 12 amino acids. Unmatched junction bases numbered 3, after V lost 5 bases and J lost 5 bases. Germline CDR1 SQVTM, CDR2 ANQGSEA.

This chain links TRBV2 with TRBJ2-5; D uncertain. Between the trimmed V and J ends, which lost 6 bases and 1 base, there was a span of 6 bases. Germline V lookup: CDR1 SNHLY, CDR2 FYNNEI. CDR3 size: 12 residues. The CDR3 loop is CASRRVQETQYF. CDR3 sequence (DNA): TGTGCCAGCAGAAGGGTCCAAGAGACCCAGTACTTC.

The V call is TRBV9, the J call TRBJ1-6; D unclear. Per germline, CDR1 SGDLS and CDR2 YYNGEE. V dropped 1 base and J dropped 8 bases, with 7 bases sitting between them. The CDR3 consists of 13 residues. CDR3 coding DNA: TGTGCCAGCAGCGTAAGGAGGGATTCACCCCTCCACTTT. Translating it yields CASSVRRDSPLHF.